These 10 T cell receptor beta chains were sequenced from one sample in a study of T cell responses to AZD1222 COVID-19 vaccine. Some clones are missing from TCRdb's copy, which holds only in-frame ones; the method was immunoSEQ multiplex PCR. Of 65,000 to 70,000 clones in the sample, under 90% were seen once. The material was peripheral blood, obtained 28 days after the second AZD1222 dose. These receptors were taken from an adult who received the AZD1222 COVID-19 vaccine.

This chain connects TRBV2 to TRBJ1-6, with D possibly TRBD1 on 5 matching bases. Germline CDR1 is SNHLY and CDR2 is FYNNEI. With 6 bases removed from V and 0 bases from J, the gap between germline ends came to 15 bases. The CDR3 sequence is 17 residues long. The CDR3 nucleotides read TGTGCCAGCAGGCCCACCCCAGGGAGCTCCTATAATTCACCCCTCCACTTT. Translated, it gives CASRPTPGSSYNSPLHF.

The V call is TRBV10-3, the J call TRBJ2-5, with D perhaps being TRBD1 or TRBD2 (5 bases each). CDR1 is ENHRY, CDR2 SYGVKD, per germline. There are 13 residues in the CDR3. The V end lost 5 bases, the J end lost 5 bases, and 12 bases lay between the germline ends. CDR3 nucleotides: TGTGCCATCAGTCCCGAGGGGAGCGAGACCCAGTACTTC. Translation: CAISPEGSETQYF.

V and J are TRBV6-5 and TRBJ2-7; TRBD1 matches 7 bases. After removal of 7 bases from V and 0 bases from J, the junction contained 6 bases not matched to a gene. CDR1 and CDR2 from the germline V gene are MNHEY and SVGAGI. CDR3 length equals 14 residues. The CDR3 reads CASKRDRDSYEQYF. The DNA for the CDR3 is TGTGCCAGCAAGCGTGACAGGGACTCCTACGAGCAGTACTTC.

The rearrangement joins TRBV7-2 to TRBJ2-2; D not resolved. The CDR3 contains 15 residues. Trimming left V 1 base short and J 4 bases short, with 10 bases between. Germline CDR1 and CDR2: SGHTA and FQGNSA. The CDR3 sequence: CASSLVPGGTGELFF. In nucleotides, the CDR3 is TGTGCCAGCAGCTTAGTACCGGGCGGCACCGGGGAGCTGTTTTTT.

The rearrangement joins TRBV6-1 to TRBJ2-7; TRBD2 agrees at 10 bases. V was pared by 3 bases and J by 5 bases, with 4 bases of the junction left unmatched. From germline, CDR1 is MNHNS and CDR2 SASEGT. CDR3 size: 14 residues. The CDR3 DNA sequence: TGTGCCAGCAGTGATACTAGCGGGGTAGACGAGCAGTACTTC. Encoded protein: CASSDTSGVDEQYF.

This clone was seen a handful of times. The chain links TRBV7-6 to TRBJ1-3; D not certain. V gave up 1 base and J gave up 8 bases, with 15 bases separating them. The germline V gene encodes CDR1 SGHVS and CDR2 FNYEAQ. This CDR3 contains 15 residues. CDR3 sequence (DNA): TGTGCCAGCAGCTTAGGGCCGGCCGCGGGAGACACCATATATTTT. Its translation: CASSLGPAAGDTIYF.

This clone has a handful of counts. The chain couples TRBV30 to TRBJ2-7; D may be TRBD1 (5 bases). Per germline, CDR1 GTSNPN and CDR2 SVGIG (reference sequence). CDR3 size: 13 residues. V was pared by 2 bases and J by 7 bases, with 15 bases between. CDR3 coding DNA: TGTGCCTGGAGTTCTGGCAGGGCGAAAGAGCAGTACTTC. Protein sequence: CAWSSGRAKEQYF.

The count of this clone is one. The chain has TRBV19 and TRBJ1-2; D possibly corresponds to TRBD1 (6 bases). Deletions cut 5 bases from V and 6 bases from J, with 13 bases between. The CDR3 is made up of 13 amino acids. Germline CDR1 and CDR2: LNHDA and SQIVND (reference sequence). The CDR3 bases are TGTGCCAGTAGTTCTCAGGGGAGGGATGGCTACACCTTC. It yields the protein CASSSQGRDGYTF.

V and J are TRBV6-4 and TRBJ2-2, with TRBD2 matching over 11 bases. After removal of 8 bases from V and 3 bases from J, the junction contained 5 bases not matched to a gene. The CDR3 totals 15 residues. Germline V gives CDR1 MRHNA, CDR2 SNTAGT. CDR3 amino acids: CASSELAGDTGELFF. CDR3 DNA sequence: TGTGCCAGCTCCGAACTAGCGGGGGACACCGGGGAGCTGTTTTTT.

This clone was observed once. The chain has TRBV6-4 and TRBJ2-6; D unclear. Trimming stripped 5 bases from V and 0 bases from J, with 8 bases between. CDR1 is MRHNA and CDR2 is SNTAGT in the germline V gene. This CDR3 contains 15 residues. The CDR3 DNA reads TGTGCCAGCAGTACGAGAGGCTCTGGGGCCAACGTCCTGACTTTC. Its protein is CASSTRGSGANVLTF.